Listed below are T cell receptor beta chains from one sample, sequenced in a study of control samples from healthy donors and cancer patients. Clones were sequenced by immunoSEQ multiplex PCR, and TCRdb holds only the in-frame ones, with some missing. Seen here are tens of thousands of clones, approximately 92% observed once, and the top ten hold about 0.8%. Sequenced material: PBMCs. These receptors were taken from a man aged 30 to 45 with colorectal cancer. The CDR3 runs from the conserved cysteine through the conserved F or W. D genes are given only for firm matches. Size tells how often a clone was seen (once, few, many) or the class of an expanded clone, and some rows leave it out.

J	size	V	D	DNA	CDR3
TRBJ1-2	few	TRBV5-1	TRBD1	TGCGCCAGCGGGACAGGGGGCTCGAACTATGGCTACACCTTC	CASGTGGSNYGYTF
TRBJ1-1	once	TRBV20-1	-	TGCAGTTGCCGGGGATTCACTGAAGCTTTCTTT	CSCRGFTEAFF
TRBJ2-2	-	TRBV30	-	TGTGCCTGGGACCCGGACCGCGGTCCGAACACCGGGGAGCTGTTTTTT	CAWDPDRGPNTGELFF
TRBJ1-5	-	TRBV19	-	TGTGCCAGTAGTATTCGAGGGAGCAATCAGCCCCAGCATTTT	CASSIRGSNQPQHF
TRBJ2-3	-	TRBV12-3/TRBV12-4	-	TGTGCCAGCAGATTCCTTACAGATACGCAGTATTTT	CASRFLTDTQYF
TRBJ1-6	-	TRBV19	TRBD1	TGTGCCAGCCGGAAGACAGGGGGTGTTAATTCACCCCTCCACTTT	CASRKTGGVNSPLHF
TRBJ1-2	-	TRBV12-3/TRBV12-4	-	TGTGCCAGCAGCGCCGGGGCTGAGTATGGCTACACCTTC	CASSAGAEYGYTF
TRBJ1-4	-	TRBV3-1/TRBV3-2	TRBD1	TGTGCCAGCAGACGGGGACAGGGTAATGAAAAACTGTTTTTT	CASRRGQGNEKLFF
TRBJ2-2	-	TRBV15	-	TGTGCCACCAGCAGGGGGGACCTATACCGGGGAGCTGTTTTT	CATSRGDLYRGAVF
TRBJ1-1	-	TRBV7-6	TRBD1	TGTGCCAGCAGTCCCAGGGGGTCCACTGAAGCTTTCTTT	CASSPRGSTEAFF
TRBJ2-3	-	TRBV6-1	TRBD1	TGTGCCAGCAGTGTAACCGGGACAGGGAGCACAGATACGCAGTATTTT	CASSVTGTGSTDTQYF
TRBJ2-7	few	TRBV7-9	-	TGTGCCAGCAGCTCGCCCGGGAAACGGGACGAGCAGTACTTC	CASSSPGKRDEQYF
TRBJ1-1	once	TRBV6-2/TRBV6-3	-	TGTGCCAGCAGTTACTCACGGGGATTGCACACTGAAGCTTTCTTT	CASSYSRGLHTEAFF
TRBJ1-2	-	TRBV5-4	-	TGTGCCAGCAGCTTAGGCTATGGCTACACCTTC	CASSLGYGYTF
TRBJ2-3	-	TRBV11-2	TRBD2	TGTGCCAGCAGCTTGTCCCCGCTAGCGGGGGGCAGGGATACGCAGTATTTT	CASSLSPLAGGRDTQYF
TRBJ2-6	-	TRBV23-1	-	TGCGCCAGCAACAAGAAAGACAGGACCGAAACTCACTCTGGGGCCAACGTCCTGACTTTC	CASNKKDRTETHSGANVLTF
TRBJ1-1	-	TRBV5-6	TRBD1	TGTGCCAGCAGCCGGACGGGGACAGGGGAAGCTTTCTTT	CASSRTGTGEAFF
TRBJ2-1	-	TRBV2	-	TGTGCCAGCAGTGAAAGGGGGGCCGGCGATGAGCAGTTCTTC	CASSERGAGDEQFF
TRBJ1-3	-	TRBV14	-	TGTGCCAGCAGCCAACAGCCAGGGCCTGGAAACACCATATATTTT	CASSQQPGPGNTIYF
TRBJ1-5	-	TRBV6-5	TRBD1	TGTGCCAGCAGTTACACCAGGGGGGCGAATCAGCCCCAGCATTTT	CASSYTRGANQPQHF
TRBJ2-3	-	TRBV21-1	-	TGTGCCAGCCGGGAGGTGGATACGCAGTATTTT	CASREVDTQYF
TRBJ1-2	few	TRBV5-6	-	TGTGCCAGCAGCTTATGGGGTCGGGAGGGGCTCTATGGCTACACCTTC	CASSLWGREGLYGYTF
TRBJ1-4	-	TRBV6-5	TRBD1	TGTGCCAGCAGGAGGGACAGGGTTGAAAAACTGTTTTTT	CASRRDRVEKLFF